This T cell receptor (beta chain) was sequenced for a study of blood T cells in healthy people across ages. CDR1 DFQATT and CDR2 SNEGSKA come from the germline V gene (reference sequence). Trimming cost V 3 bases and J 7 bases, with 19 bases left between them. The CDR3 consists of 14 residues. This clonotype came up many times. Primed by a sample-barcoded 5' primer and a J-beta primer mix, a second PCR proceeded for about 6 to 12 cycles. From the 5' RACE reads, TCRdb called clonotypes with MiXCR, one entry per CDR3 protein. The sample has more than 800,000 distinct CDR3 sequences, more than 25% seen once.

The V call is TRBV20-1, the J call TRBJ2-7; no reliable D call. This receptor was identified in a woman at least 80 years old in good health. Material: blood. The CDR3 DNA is TGCAGTGCTAGGGCCCCCAACGTATTTATAGAGCAGTACTTC. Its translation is CSARAPNVFIEQYF.